The 13 T cell receptor beta chains given below trace back to one sample, sequenced in a study of STAT5B mutations in CD4+ large granular lymphocyte leukemia. The protocol was immunoSEQ multiplex PCR, while the TCRdb copy is restricted to in-frame clones and leaves out a portion. The table has 30,000 to 35,000 clones, around four fifths seen once. The specimen sequenced was CD4+ T cells from blood buffy coats. Receptors originate from a human donor in good health.

The rearrangement links TRBV27 to TRBJ1-4; the D is unclear. The ends were cut back, 6 bases at V and 5 bases at J, with 13 bases in the middle. The length of the CDR3 is 14 residues. Germline values: CDR1 MNHEY, CDR2 SMNVEV (reference sequence). CDR3 protein: CASRVAYMNEKLFF. The DNA for the CDR3 is TGTGCCAGCAGGGTGGCCTATATGAATGAAAAACTGTTTTTT.

The chain has TRBV7-8 and TRBJ1-1; no reliable D call. CDR1 is SGHVS and CDR2 is FQNEAQ in the germline V gene. CDR3 length: 15 residues. Trimming stripped 3 bases from V and 1 base from J, with 12 bases between. The CDR3 sequence: CASSFSGWGNTEAFF. CDR3 DNA: TGTGCCAGCAGCTTCTCAGGTTGGGGGAACACTGAAGCTTTCTTT.

The chain carries TRBV27 and TRBJ1-4; D unclear. The CDR3 sequence is 13 residues long. Germline loops: CDR1 MNHEY, CDR2 SMNVEV (reference sequence). Trimming shortened V by 5 bases and J by 11 bases, and 15 bases separated the two germline ends. CDR3 DNA: TGTGCCAGCAGTAGCGGGCCCTTTGAGAAACTGTTTTTT. Amino acids: CASSSGPFEKLFF.

The chain uses TRBV14 and TRBJ2-3; D is perhaps TRBD2 (6 bases). Trimming took off 4 bases at V and 8 bases at J, with 22 bases between the two ends. The CDR3 runs 16 residues. Germline V gene sequence: CDR1 SGHDN, CDR2 FVKESK. The CDR3 is CASSLSGSLLLGTQYF. The CDR3 region has the DNA TGTGCCAGCAGCCTTTCCGGGAGTCTATTGTTGGGTACGCAGTATTTT. Variable domain in full (rest from reference TRBV14 and TRBJ2-3): EAGVTQFPSHSVIEKGQTVTLRCDPISGHDNLYWYRRVMGKEIKFLLHFVKESKQDESGMPNNRFLAERTGGTYSTLKVQPAELEDSGVYFCASSLSGSLLLGTQYFGPGTRLTVL.

This chain links TRBV2 with TRBJ2-4, with D perhaps matching TRBD2 (6 bases). V was pared by 7 bases and J by 8 bases, with 21 bases between. This CDR3 spans 15 amino acids. Germline CDR1 is SNHLY and CDR2 is FYNNEI. The CDR3: CASTQRLAIEDIQYF. CDR3 in DNA: TGTGCCAGCACCCAGCGGCTAGCGATAGAAGACATTCAGTACTTC.

The chain employs TRBV28 and TRBJ2-2; no definite D call. Trimming pared 6 bases from V and 1 base from J, leaving 3 bases between. The CDR3 contains 12 residues. Germline V CDR1 and CDR2: MDHEN, SYDVKM. CDR3 in DNA: TGTGCCAGCAGGGTGAACACCGGGGAGCTGTTTTTT. Amino acids: CASRVNTGELFF. The full variable domain, with the rest looked up from reference TRBV28 and TRBJ2-2, is DVKVTQSSRYLVKRTGEKVFLECVQDMDHENMFWYRQDPGLGLRLIYFSYDVKMKEKGDIPEGYSVSREKKERFSLILESASTNQTSMYLCASRVNTGELFFGEGSRLTVL.

In this sample, this clone turned up a few times. V and J are TRBV30 and TRBJ1-5; 10 bases map to TRBD1. The CDR3 loop spans 16 amino acids. J lost 2 bases, V lost 2 bases, and 6 bases had no gene match. Germline loops: CDR1 GTSNPN, CDR2 SVGIG (reference sequence). The CDR3: CAWSRPGTGGNQPQHF. CDR3 in DNA: TGTGCCTGGAGTCGACCAGGGACAGGGGGCAATCAGCCCCAGCATTTT. The whole variable domain, remainder taken from reference TRBV30 and TRBJ1-5, is SQTIHQWPATLVQPVGSPLSLECTVEGTSNPNLYWYRQAAGRGLQLLFYSVGIGQISSEVPQNLSASRPQDRQFILSSKKLLLSDSGFYLCAWSRPGTGGNQPQHFGDGTRLSIL.

The chain carries TRBV19 and TRBJ2-7; D could derive from TRBD1 or TRBD2 (5 bases each). The length of the CDR3 is 14 residues. V gave up 5 bases and J gave up 2 bases, with 13 bases separating them. The germline gives CDR1 LNHDA, CDR2 SQIVND (reference sequence). The CDR3 here is CASSQGDATYEQYF. The CDR3 DNA reads as TGTGCCAGTAGTCAAGGGGACGCTACCTACGAGCAGTACTTC.

This clone was recorded a few times. This sequence joins TRBV28 and TRBJ2-7; 10 positions agree with TRBD2. Germline V gives CDR1 MDHEN, CDR2 SYDVKM. The CDR3 is 15 residues long. J was trimmed by 4 bases and V by 6 bases; bases with no gene match: 9. This chain's CDR3 is CASSAETSGSYEQYF. CDR3 nucleotides: TGTGCCAGCAGCGCCGAGACTAGCGGGTCGTACGAGCAGTACTTC.

This chain joins TRBV4-2 and TRBJ1-6; D unresolved. Germline values: CDR1 LGHNA, CDR2 YNFKEQ. This CDR3 spans 19 amino acids. Trimming removed 1 base at V and 8 bases at J, with 24 bases between. For the CDR3, the DNA is TGTGCCAGCAGCCAAGGCACAGCCCTCGGAGGGAGGTTTCATTCACCCCTCCACTTT. Translation gives CASSQGTALGGRFHSPLHF.

This clone was counted a single time. This chain joins TRBV27 and TRBJ2-4, with 8 bases that match TRBD1. Germline V gene data show CDR1 as MNHEY and CDR2 as SMNVEV (reference sequence). The trim removed 1 base at V and 3 bases at J, leaving 17 bases unmatched. This CDR3 comprises 20 residues. CDR3 residues: CASSLFSEGGTGSGKNIQYF. The CDR3 bases are TGTGCCAGCAGTTTATTTAGCGAGGGCGGGACAGGTTCGGGCAAAAACATTCAGTACTTC.

The chain links TRBV19 to TRBJ1-2, with D possibly TRBD1 on 6 matching bases. Trimming shortened V by 5 bases and J by 8 bases, and 15 bases separated the two germline ends. Per germline, CDR1 LNHDA and CDR2 SQIVND (reference sequence). There are 13 residues in the CDR3. CDR3 sequence: CASSLRQGRGYTF. CDR3 in DNA: TGTGCCAGTAGTCTCCGCCAGGGGCGAGGCTACACCTTC.

The CDR3 is CASSESGRGPYQETQYF. The CDR3 nucleotides read TGTGCCAGCAGTGAATCGGGCAGGGGGCCTTACCAAGAGACCCAGTACTTC. V and J are TRBV25-1 and TRBJ2-5; TRBD1 agrees at 8 bases. J lost 0 bases, V lost 1 base, and 7 bases had no gene match. Per the germline V gene, CDR1 is MGHDK and CDR2 is SYGVNS. The CDR3 has 17 amino acids.